The 2 T cell receptor beta chains in this list originate from one sample, sequenced in a study of blood T cell repertoires in COVID-19. Libraries were prepared by immunoSEQ multiplex PCR; TCRdb keeps only in-frame clonotypes and omits some of them. The data show some 300,000 clones, with about nine tenths seen just once and approximately 2% held by the top ten. The sequenced sample consisted of peripheral blood. These receptors came from a woman younger than 45 with COVID-19, enrolled during active disease.

The V gene is TRBV7-5, the J gene TRBJ1-2; the table's D call TRBD1 went unverified against the DNA. TRBV7-5 is a pseudogene locus. The CDR3 runs to 12 residues. CDR3 loop: CVRSRIGGGYTF. CDR3 nucleotide sequence: TGTGTCAGAAGCCGGATAGGGGGTGGCTACACCTTC.

The CDR3 spells CSVETGSLAKNIQYF. CDR3 nucleotides: TGCAGCGTTGAGACAGGGAGTTTAGCCAAAAACATTCAGTACTTC. The chain joins TRBV29-1 to TRBJ2-4, with TRBD1 identical over 7 bases. CDR1 and CDR2 (germline): SQVTM, ANQGSEA. This CDR3 comprises 15 residues. With V trimmed by 3 bases and J by 0 bases, 5 bases remained unmatched. The whole variable domain, filled in from reference TRBV29-1 and TRBJ2-4, reads SAVISQKPSRDICQRGTSLTIQCQVDSQVTMMFWYRQQPGQSLTLIATANQGSEATYESGFVIDKFPISRPNLTFSTLTVSNMSPEDSSIYLCSVETGSLAKNIQYFGAGTRLSVL.